This TCR beta chain is drawn from a study of T-cell reconstitution after alpha-beta-depleted transplantation in children. Study-wide findings and caveats: The origin of high day-60 TCRbeta diversity in some patients lay in surviving recipient T cells and thymic progenitors. When one year had passed after transplant, most T-cell counts and diversity came from newly produced T cells. The study reportedly traced alpha-beta T cells about two months after transplant to several hundred expanded graft clones.

This clonotype was detected ten times or more. The target antigen is unknown. Unique molecular identifiers were used to barcode this TCRbeta library. One entry per CDR3 protein, called by TCRdb with MiXCR from the PCR reads. The sample holds roughly 300,000 distinct CDR3 sequences; approximately 10% are singletons and the top ten take around a quarter. The V end was cut by 5 bases, the J end by 1 base, with 13 bases between. Germline assignment: CDR1 SQVTM and CDR2 ANQGSEA. The CDR3 length is 14 residues. This receptor was taken from a male patient aged 2-15 years who had a stem cell transplant for chronic granulomatous disease, so the T cells may come from the graft donor. The specimen was peripheral blood, collected 180 days after TCRalphabeta/CD19-depleted stem cell transplant. V is TRBV29-1 and J is TRBJ2-3; D gene ambiguous. The CDR3 reads CSVSSTSGTDTQYF. In nucleotides, the CDR3 is TGCAGCGTTTCCTCAACCTCCGGCACAGATACGCAGTATTTT.